These T cell receptor beta chains were read from a single sample in a study of OX40 agonist ivuxolimab in advanced cancers. Some clones are missing from TCRdb's copy, which holds only in-frame ones; the method was immunoSEQ multiplex PCR. The sample shows about 31,000 clones, roughly nine tenths of them seen only once. Here the sequenced sample was CD4+ or CD8+ T cells sorted from blood, taken in a trial of the OX40 agonist ivuxolimab. These receptors were obtained from an adult with an advanced solid tumor such as melanoma, head and neck, liver or kidney cancer. Both conserved end residues are part of each CDR3. Each record gives: CDR3 length, V gene, J gene, D gene, clone size, CDR3 DNA, CDR3 protein. The D gene is left open where the match is weak. Clone size is given for some rows only: seen once, a few or many times, or a class if the clone is expanded.

>16|TRBV7-8|TRBJ2-7|TRBD1|NA
TGTGCCAGCAGCCCTGGGGGACAGGTCGTCTCCTACGAGCAGTACTTC
CASSPGGQVVSYEQYF
>15|TRBV11-2|TRBJ2-1|TRBD2|once
TGTGCCAGCAGCTTACTACTAGCGGCTAACAATGAGCAGTTCTTC
CASSLLLAANNEQFF
>16|TRBV6-6|TRBJ2-3|TRBD2|NA
TGTGCCAGCAGTTACCTAGCGGGAGGGGGGACAGATACGCAGTATTTT
CASSYLAGGGTDTQYF
>14|TRBV28|TRBJ2-2|TRBD2|NA
TGTGCCAGCAGCCCATGGGAGGGGCCCGGGGAGCTGTTTTTT
CASSPWEGPGELFF
>15|TRBV19|TRBJ2-1|TRBD2|once
TGTGCCAGTAGTATTATGGTAGCGGGGCGCAATGAGCAGTTCTTC
CASSIMVAGRNEQFF
>14|TRBV5-1|TRBJ2-5|NA|once
TGCGCCAGCAGCTTGGAGGGGCAGGGCGAGACCCAGTACTTC
CASSLEGQGETQYF
>15|TRBV7-7|TRBJ2-1|NA|NA
TGTGCCAGCAGCCTGGGACACCATCCATACAATGAGCAGTTCTTC
CASSLGHHPYNEQFF
>14|TRBV30|TRBJ1-1|TRBD1|NA
TGTGCCTGGAGTCCGGGACAGGGGGGAACTGAAGCTTTCTTT
CAWSPGQGGTEAFF
>13|TRBV27|TRBJ2-5|NA|NA
TGTGCCAGCAAAGAAGCGGGCGGAGAGACCCAGTACTTC
CASKEAGGETQYF
>15|TRBV10-2|TRBJ1-5|NA|NA
TGCGCCAGCAGTGAGTTGTGGACGGCCAATCAGCCCCAGCATTTT
CASSELWTANQPQHF